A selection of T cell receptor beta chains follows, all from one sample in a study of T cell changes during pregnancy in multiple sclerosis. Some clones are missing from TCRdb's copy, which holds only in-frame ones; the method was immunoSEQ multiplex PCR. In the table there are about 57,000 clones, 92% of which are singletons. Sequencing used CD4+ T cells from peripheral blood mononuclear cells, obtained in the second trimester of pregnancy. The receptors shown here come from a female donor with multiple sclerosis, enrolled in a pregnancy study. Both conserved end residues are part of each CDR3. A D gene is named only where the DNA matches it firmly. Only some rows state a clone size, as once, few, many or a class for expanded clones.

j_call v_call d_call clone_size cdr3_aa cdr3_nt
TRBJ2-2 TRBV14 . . CASSPNQIPGELFF TGTGCCAGCAGCCCAAACCAGATACCCGGGGAGCTGTTTTTT
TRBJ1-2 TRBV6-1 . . CASSIKHEPNYGYTF TGTGCCAGCAGCATCAAGCACGAGCCTAACTATGGCTACACCTTC
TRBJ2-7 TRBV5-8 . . CASSLPLGWGAEQYF TGTGCCAGCAGCCTCCCCCTGGGATGGGGAGCCGAGCAGTACTTC
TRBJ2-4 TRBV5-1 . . CASSLPDGGGNIQYF TGCGCCAGCAGCTTACCAGATGGGGGCGGAAACATTCAGTACTTC
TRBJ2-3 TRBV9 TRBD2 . CASSVSGFTDTQYF TGTGCCAGCAGCGTTAGCGGGTTCACAGATACGCAGTATTTT
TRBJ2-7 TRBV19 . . CASSIGPTTYEQYF TGTGCCAGTAGTATAGGCCCGACTACCTACGAGCAGTACTTC
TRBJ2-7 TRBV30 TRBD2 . CAWSLGAGGGSVYEQYF TGTGCCTGGAGCCTTGGGGCGGGAGGGGGGTCGGTTTACGAGCAGTACTTC
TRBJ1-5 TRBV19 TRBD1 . CASTPRGQGASWKGNQPQHF TGTGCCAGTACCCCGAGAGGACAGGGGGCTTCTTGGAAGGGCAATCAGCCCCAGCATTTT
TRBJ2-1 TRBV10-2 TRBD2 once CASQGSGRGGNEQFF TGCGCCAGCCAGGGAAGCGGGAGAGGGGGCAATGAGCAGTTCTTC
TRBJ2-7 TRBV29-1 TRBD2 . CSVGVSGNEQYF TGCAGCGTTGGTGTTAGCGGGAACGAGCAGTACTTC
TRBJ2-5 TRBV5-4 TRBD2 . CASSFGGGKETQYF TGTGCCAGCAGCTTCGGGGGGGGGAAAGAGACCCAGTACTTC
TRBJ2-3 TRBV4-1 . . CASSQDRAGDGTDTQYF TGCGCCAGCAGCCAAGATAGGGCAGGGGACGGCACAGATACGCAGTATTTT
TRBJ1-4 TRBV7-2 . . CASSLAGSGNEKLFF TGTGCCAGCAGCTTAGCCGGGAGCGGTAATGAAAAACTGTTTTTT
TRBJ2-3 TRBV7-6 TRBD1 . CASSLGLQGAGTDTQYF TGTGCCAGCAGCTTAGGCCTGCAGGGGGCCGGCACAGATACGCAGTATTTT
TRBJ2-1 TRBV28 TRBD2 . CASSSPSGSSYNEQFF TGTGCCAGCAGTTCCCCTAGCGGGAGCTCCTACAATGAGCAGTTCTTC
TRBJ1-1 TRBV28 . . CASSSRADTEAFF TGTGCCAGCAGTTCCAGGGCGGACACTGAAGCTTTCTTT
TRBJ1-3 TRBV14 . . CASSQAGISGNTIYF TGTGCCAGCAGCCAAGCGGGGATCTCTGGAAACACCATATATTTT
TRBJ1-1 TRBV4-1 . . CASSQEPRANTEAFF TGCGCCAGCAGCCAAGAGCCCAGGGCGAACACTGAAGCTTTCTTT
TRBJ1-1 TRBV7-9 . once CAGSLRRVNTEAFF TGTGCCGGCAGCCTTAGGAGGGTGAACACTGAAGCTTTCTTT
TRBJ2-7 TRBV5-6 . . CASSRGVAVSYEQYF TGTGCCAGCAGCCGTGGGGTAGCGGTCTCCTACGAGCAGTACTTC
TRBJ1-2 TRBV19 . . CASSPQSYGYTF TGTGCCAGTAGTCCTCAGTCGTATGGCTACACCTTC
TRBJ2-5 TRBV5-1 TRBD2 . CASSLKLAGVRETQYF TGCGCCAGCAGCTTGAAACTAGCGGGGGTTAGGGAGACCCAGTACTTC
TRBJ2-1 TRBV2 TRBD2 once CASSGSGMDEQFF TGTGCCAGCAGCGGTAGCGGGATGGATGAGCAGTTCTTC
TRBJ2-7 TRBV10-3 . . CAISDRTYEQYF TGTGCCATCAGTGACAGAACCTACGAGCAGTACTTC
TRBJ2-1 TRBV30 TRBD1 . CACGTGVRNEQFF TGTGCCTGTGGGACAGGGGTTCGCAATGAGCAGTTCTTC
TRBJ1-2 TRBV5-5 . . CASSFFSGNYGYTF TGTGCCAGCAGCTTTTTTTCGGGGAACTATGGCTACACCTTC
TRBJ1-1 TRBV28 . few CASSFIGSEAFF TGTGCCAGCAGTTTTATCGGGTCTGAAGCTTTCTTT
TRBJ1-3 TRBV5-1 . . CASSLSSLQSSGNTIYF TGCGCCAGCAGCTTGAGTTCTTTACAGTCCTCTGGAAACACCATATATTTT
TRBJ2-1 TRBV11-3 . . CASSLGRLSGGEQFF TGTGCCAGCAGCTTAGGTAGACTATCCGGTGGTGAGCAGTTCTTC
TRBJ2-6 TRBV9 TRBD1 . CASSGRDRVSGANVLTF TGTGCCAGCAGCGGACGGGACAGGGTCTCTGGGGCCAACGTCCTGACTTTC
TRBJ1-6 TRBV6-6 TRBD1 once CASSARDRGNNSPLHF TGTGCCAGCAGTGCACGGGACAGGGGAAACAATTCACCCCTCCACTTT
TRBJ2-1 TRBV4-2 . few CASSPGLHEQFF TGTGCCAGCAGCCCGGGACTCCACGAGCAGTTCTTC
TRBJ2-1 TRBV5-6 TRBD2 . CASSYLTSGGINEQFF TGTGCCAGCAGCTATCTGACTAGCGGGGGGATCAATGAGCAGTTCTTC
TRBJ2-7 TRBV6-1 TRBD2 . CASSESGRAYEQYF TGTGCCAGCAGTGAAAGCGGGAGGGCATACGAGCAGTACTTC
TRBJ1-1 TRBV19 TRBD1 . CASSVDRETEAFF TGTGCCAGTAGTGTGGACAGGGAGACTGAAGCTTTCTTT
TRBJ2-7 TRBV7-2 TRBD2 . CASSPGLAGANEQYF TGTGCCAGCAGCCCGGGACTAGCGGGAGCCAACGAGCAGTACTTC
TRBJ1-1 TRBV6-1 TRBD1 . CASSENPTGGEGAFF TGTGCCAGCAGTGAAAACCCGACAGGGGGCGAGGGAGCTTTCTTT
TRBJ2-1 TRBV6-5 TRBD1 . CASTRTGGAHNEQFF TGTGCCAGCACCAGGACAGGGGGCGCACACAATGAGCAGTTCTTC
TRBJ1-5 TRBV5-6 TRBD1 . CASSLGQGIQPQHF TGTGCCAGCAGCTTGGGACAGGGAATCCAGCCCCAGCATTTT
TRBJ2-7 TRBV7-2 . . CASSLASGRLSSYEQYF TGTGCCAGCAGCTTGGCCTCTGGCCGACTGAGCTCCTACGAGCAGTACTTC
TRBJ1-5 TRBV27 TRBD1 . CASSPGQGGQPQHF TGTGCCAGCAGTCCCGGACAGGGGGGTCAGCCCCAGCATTTT
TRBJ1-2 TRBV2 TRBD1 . CASSSGQGLYGYTF TGTGCCAGCAGTTCGGGACAGGGGTTATATGGCTACACCTTC
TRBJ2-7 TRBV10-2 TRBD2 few CASRQRTSGSSYEQYF TGCGCCAGCAGACAGAGGACTAGCGGGAGTTCCTACGAGCAGTACTTC
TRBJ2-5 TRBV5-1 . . CASGPQETQYF TGCGCCAGCGGCCCCCAAGAGACCCAGTACTTC
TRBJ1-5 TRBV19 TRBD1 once CASSVGTGDNQPQHF TGTGCCAGTAGTGTTGGGACAGGTGACAATCAGCCCCAGCATTTT
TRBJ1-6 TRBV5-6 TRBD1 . CASSQDRGNSPLHF TGTGCCAGCAGCCAGGACAGGGGTAATTCACCCCTCCACTTT
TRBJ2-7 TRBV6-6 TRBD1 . CASRQGDEQYF TGTGCCAGCAGACAGGGGGACGAGCAGTACTTC
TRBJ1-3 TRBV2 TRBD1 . CATGTGGSGNTIYF TGTGCCACTGGGACAGGGGGCTCTGGAAACACCATATATTTT
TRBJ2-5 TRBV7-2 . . CASSLPQRRVGETQYF TGTGCCAGCAGCTTACCCCAGCGGAGGGTGGGGGAGACCCAGTACTTC
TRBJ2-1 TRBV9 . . CASSLGVDYNEQFF TGTGCCAGCAGCCTGGGAGTGGATTACAATGAGCAGTTCTTC